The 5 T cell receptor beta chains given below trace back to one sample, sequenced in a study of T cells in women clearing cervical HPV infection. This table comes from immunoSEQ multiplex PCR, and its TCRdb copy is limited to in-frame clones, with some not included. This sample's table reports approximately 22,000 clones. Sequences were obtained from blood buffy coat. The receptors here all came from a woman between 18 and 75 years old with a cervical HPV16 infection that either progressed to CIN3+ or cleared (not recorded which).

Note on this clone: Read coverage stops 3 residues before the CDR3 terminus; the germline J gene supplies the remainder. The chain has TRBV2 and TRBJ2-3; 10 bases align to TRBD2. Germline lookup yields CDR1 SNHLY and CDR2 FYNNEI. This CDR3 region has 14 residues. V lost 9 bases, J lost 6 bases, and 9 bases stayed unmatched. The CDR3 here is CASCLAGVSDTQYF. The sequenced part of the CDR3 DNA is TGTGCCAGTTGTCTAGCGGGAGTGTCGGATACG.

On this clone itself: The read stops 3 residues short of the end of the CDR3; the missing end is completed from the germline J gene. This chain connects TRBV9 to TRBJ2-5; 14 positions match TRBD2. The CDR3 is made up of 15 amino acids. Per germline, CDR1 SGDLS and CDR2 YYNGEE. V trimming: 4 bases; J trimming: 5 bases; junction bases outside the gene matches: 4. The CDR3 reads CASSLGLAGAETQYF. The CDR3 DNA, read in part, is TGTGCCAGCAGCCTGGGACTAGCGGGAGCGGAGACC.

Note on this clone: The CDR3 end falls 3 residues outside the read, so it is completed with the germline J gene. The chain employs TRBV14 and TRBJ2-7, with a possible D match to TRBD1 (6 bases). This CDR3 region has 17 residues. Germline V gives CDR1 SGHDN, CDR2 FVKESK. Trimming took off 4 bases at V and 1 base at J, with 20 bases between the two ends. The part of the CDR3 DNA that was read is TGTGCCAGCAGCCTGGGGACACCTTATGCCGGGTCCTACGAG. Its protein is CASSLGTPYAGSYE. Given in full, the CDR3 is CASSLGTPYAGSYEQYF. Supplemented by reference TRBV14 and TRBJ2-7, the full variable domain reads EAGVTQFPSHSVIEKGQTVTLRCDPISGHDNLYWYRRVMGKEIKFLLHFVKESKQDESGMPNNRFLAERTGGTYSTLKVQPAELEDSGVYFCASSLGTPYAGSYEQYFGPGTRLTVT.

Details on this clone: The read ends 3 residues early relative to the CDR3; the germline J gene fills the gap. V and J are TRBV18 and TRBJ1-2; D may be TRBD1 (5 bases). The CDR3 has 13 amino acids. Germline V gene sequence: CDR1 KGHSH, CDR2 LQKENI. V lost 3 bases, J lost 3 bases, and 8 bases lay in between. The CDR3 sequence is CASSPQTDYGYTF. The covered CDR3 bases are TGTGCCAGCTCACCCCAGACAGACTATGGC.

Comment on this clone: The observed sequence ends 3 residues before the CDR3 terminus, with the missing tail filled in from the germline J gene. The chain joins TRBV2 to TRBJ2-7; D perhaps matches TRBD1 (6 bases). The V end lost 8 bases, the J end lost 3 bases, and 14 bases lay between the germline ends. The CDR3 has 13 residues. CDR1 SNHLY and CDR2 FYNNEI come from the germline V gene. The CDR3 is CASRLEQGYEQYF. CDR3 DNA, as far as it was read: TGTGCCAGCCGCCTGGAACAGGGCTACGAG.